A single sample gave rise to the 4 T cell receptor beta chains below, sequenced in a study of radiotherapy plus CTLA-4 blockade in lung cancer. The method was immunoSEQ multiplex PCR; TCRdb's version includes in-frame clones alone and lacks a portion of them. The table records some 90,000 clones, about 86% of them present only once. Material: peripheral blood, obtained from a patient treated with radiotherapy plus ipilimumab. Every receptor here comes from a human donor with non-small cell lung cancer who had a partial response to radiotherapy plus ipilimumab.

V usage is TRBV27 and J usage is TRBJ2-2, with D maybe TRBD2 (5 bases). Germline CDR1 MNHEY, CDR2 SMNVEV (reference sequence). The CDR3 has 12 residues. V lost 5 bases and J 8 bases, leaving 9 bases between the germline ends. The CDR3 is CASSATGGELFF. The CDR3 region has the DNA TGTGCCAGCAGTGCAACGGGGGGGGAGCTGTTTTTT.

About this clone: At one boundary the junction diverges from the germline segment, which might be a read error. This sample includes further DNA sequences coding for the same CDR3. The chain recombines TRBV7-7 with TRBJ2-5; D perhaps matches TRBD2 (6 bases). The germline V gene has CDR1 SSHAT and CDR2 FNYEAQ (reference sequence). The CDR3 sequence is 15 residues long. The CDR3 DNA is TGTGCTAGCAGCCACCAGCGCGGGACCCAAGAGACCCAGTACTTC. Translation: CASSHQRGTQETQYF.

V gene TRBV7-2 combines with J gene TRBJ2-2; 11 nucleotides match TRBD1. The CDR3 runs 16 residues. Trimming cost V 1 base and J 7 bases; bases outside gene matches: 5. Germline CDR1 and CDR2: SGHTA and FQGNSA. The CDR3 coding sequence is TGTGCCAGCAGCTTAGGCGGACAGGGGGCAGGCGGGGAGCTGTTTTTT. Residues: CASSLGGQGAGGELFF.

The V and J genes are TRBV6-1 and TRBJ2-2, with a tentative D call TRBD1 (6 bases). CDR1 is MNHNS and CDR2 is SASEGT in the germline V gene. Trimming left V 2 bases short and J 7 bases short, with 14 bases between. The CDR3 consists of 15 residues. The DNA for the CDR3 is TGTGCCAGCAGTGAACAGGGGCCGGCCGGCGGGGAGCTGTTTTTT. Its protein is CASSEQGPAGGELFF.